This T cell receptor beta chain emerged from a study of blood T cell repertoires in COVID-19. About the research overall: PBMCs, B-cell-depleted T cells, or T cells were the source of the cDNA or gDNA that made up the material.

The ends lost 5 bases at V and 8 bases at J; junction bases unmatched: 14. The CDR3 is 16 amino acids. Germline CDR1 MNHEY, CDR2 SVGEGT. Study processing details: Amplifying reference gene primers gave estimates of nucleated cell counts. Clones were read by immunoSEQ multiplex PCR, and TCRdb kept only the in-frame ones, dropping some. That table gives V, J and clone size, and the DNA gave D and trimming. The repertoire consists of 290,000 or so clones, with about nine tenths occurring once and the leading ten covering more than 2%. Sequences were obtained from peripheral blood. This sequence joins TRBV6-2 or TRBV6-3 and TRBJ1-2; 10 bases map to TRBD1. This receptor was identified in a man in his late teens or twenties with active or convalescent COVID-19. Here the CDR3 DNA reads TGTGCCAGCAGTCGCCGACAGGGGGCGCCCCGTGAAGGCTACACCTTC. It translates to CASSRRQGAPREGYTF.